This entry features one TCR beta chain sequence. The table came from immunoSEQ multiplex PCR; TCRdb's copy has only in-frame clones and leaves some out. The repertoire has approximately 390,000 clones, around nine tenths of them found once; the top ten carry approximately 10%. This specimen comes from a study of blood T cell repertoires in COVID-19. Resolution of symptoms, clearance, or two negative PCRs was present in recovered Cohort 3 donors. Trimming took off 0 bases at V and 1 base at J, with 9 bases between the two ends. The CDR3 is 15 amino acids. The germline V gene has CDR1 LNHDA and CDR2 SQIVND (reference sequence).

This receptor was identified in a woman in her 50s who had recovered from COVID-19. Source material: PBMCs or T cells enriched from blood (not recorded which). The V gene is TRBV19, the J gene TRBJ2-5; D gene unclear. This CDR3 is CASSIDSLSQETQYF. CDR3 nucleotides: TGTGCCAGTAGTATAGATTCCCTATCCCAAGAGACCCAGTACTTC. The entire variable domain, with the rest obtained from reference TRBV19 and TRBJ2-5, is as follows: DGGITQSPKYLFRKEGQNVTLSCEQNLNHDAMYWYRQDPGQGLRLIYYSQIVNDFQKGDIAEGYSVSREKKESFPLTVTSAQKNPTAFYLCASSIDSLSQETQYFGPGTRLLVL.